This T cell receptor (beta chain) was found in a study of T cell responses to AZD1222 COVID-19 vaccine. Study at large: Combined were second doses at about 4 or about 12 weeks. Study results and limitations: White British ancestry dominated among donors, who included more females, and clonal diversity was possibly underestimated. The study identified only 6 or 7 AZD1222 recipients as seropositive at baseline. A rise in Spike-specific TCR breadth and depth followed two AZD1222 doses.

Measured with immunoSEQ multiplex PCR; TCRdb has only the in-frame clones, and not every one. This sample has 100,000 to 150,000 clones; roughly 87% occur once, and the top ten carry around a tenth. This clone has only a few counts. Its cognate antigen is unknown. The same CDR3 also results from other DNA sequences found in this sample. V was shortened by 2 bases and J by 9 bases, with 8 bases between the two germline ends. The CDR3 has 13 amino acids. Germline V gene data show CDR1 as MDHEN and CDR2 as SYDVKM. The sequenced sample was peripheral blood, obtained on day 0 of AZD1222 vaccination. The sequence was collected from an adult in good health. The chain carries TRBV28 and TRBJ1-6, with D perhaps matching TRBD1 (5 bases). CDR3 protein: CASSLSGGSPLHF. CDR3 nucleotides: TGTGCCAGCAGTTTAAGTGGGGGTTCACCCCTCCACTTT.